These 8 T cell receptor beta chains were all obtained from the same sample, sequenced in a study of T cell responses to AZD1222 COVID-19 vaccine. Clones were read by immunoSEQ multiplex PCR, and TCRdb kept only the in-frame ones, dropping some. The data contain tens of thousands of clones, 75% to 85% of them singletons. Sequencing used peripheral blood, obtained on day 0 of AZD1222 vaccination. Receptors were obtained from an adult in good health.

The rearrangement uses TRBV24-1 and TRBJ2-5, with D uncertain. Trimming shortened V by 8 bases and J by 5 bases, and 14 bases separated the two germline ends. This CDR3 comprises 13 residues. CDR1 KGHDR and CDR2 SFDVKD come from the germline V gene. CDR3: CATNKCTRETQYF. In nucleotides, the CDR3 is TGTGCCACCAATAAGTGCACGCGGGAGACCCAGTACTTC.

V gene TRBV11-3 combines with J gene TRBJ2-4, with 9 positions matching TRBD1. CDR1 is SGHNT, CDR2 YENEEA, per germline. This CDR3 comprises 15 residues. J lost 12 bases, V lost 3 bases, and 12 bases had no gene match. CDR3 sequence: CASSFGQGYFINQYF. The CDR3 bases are TGTGCCAGCAGCTTCGGACAGGGGTATTTTATAAATCAGTACTTC. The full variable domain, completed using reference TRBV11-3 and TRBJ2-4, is EAGVVQSPRYKIIEKKQPVAFWCNPISGHNTLYWYLQNLGQGPELLIRYENEEAVDDSQLPKDRFSAERLKGVDSTLKIQPAELGDSAVYLCASSFGQGYFINQYFGAGTRLSVL.

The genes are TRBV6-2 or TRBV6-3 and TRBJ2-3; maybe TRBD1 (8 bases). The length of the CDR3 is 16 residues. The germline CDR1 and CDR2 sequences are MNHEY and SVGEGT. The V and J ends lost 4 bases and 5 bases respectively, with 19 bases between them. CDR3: CASSSPADREGDTQYF. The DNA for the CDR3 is TGTGCCAGCAGTTCCCCAGCGGACAGGGAGGGAGATACGCAGTATTTT.

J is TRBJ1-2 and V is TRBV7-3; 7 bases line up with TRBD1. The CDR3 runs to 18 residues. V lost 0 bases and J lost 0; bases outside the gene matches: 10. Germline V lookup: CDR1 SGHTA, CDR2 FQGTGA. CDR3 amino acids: CASSLTIGGAKTNYGYTF. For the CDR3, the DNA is TGTGCCAGCAGCTTAACTATAGGGGGCGCCAAAACTAACTATGGCTACACCTTC. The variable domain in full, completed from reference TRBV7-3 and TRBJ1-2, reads GAGVSQTPSNKVTEKGKYVELRCDPISGHTALYWYRQSLGQGPEFLIYFQGTGAADDSGLPNDRFFAVRPEGSVSTLKIQRTERGDSAVYLCASSLTIGGAKTNYGYTFGSGTRLTVV.

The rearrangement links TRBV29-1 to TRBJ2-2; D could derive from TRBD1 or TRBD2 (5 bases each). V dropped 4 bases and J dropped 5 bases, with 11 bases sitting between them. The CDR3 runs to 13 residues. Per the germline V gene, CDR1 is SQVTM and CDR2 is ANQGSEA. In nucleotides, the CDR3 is TGCAGCGTTGGAGGTTGGGGGACCGGGGAGCTGTTTTTT. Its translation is CSVGGWGTGELFF.

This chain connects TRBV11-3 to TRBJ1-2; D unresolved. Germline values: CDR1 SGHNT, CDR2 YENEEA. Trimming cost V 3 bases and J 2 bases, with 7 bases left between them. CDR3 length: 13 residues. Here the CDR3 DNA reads TGTGCCAGCAGCTTTGCCGGGAACTATGGCTACACCTTC. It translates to CASSFAGNYGYTF.

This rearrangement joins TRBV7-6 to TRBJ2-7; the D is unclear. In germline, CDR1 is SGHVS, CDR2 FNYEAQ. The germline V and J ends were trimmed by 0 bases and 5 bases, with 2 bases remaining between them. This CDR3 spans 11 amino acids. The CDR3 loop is CASSLADEQYF. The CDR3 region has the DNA TGTGCCAGCAGCTTAGCGGACGAGCAGTACTTC.

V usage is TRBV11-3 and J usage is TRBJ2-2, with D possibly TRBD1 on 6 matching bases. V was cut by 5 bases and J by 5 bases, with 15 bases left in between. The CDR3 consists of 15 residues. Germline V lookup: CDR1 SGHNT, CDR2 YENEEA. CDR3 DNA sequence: TGTGCCAGCAGCCAGGGGACCCGGGGTACCGGGGAGCTGTTTTTT. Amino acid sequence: CASSQGTRGTGELFF.